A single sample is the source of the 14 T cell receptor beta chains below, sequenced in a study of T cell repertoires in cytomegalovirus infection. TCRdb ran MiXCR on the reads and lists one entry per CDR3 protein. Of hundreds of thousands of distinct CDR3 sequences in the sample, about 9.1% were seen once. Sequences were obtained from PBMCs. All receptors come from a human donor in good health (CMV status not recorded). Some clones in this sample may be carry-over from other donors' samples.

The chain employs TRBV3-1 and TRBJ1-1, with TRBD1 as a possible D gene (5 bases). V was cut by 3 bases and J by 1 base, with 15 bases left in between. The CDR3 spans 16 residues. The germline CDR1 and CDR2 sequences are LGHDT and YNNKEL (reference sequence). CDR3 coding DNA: TGTGCCAGCAGCCAGAAGCTCGGGGGGGGGAACACTGAAGCTTTCTTT. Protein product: CASSQKLGGGNTEAFF.

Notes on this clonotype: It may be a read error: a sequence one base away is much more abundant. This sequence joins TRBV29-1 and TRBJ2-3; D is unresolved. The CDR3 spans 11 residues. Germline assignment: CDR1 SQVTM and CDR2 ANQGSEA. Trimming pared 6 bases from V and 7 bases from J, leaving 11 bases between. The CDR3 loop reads CSVSPSNTQYF. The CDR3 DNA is TGCAGCGTAAGTCCGAGCAATACGCAGTATTTT.

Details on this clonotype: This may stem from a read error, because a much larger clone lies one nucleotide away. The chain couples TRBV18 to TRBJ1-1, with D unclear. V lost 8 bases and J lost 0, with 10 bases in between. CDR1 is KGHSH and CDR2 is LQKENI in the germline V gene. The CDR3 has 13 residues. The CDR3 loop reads CASVRDLNTEAFF. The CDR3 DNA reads TGTGCCAGCGTCCGTGACTTGAACACTGAAGCTTTCTTT.

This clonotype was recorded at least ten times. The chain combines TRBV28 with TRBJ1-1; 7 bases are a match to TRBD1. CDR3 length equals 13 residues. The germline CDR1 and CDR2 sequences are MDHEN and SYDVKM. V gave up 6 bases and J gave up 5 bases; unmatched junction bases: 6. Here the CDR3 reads CASSPQGETEAFF. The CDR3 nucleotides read TGTGCCAGCAGCCCCCAGGGGGAAACTGAAGCTTTCTTT.

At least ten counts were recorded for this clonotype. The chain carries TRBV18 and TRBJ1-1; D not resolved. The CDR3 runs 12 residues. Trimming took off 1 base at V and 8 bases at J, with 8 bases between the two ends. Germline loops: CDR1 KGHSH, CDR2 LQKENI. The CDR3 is CASSPRANEAFF. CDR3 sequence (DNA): TGTGCCAGCTCACCACGGGCAAACGAAGCTTTCTTT.

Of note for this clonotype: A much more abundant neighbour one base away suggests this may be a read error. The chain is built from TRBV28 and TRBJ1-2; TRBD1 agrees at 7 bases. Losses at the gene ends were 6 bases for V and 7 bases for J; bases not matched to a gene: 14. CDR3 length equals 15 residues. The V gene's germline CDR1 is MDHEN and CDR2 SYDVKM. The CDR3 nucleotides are TGTGCCAGCAGATCGACCGCAGGGGGAAGGGGTGGCTACACCTTC. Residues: CASRSTAGGRGGYTF.

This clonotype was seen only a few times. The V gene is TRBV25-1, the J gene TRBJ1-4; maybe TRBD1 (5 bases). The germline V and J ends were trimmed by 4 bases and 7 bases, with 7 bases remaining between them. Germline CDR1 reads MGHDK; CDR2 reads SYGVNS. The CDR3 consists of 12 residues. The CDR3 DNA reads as TGTGCCAGCAGTGTGGGGGGTGAAAAACTGTTTTTT. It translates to CASSVGGEKLFF.

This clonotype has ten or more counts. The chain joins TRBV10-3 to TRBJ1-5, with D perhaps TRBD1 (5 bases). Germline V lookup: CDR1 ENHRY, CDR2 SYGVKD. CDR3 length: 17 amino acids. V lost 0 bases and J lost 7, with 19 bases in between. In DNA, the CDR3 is TGTGCCATCAGTGAGTCGTTATCGGCAGGGCTGAAGCAGCCCCAGCATTTT. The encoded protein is CAISESLSAGLKQPQHF.

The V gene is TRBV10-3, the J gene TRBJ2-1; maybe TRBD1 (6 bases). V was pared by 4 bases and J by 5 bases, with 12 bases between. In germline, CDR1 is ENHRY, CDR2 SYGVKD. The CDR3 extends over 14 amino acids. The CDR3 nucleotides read TGTGCCATCAGTGCAGACAGGTTAAACAATGAGCAGTTCTTC. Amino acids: CAISADRLNNEQFF.

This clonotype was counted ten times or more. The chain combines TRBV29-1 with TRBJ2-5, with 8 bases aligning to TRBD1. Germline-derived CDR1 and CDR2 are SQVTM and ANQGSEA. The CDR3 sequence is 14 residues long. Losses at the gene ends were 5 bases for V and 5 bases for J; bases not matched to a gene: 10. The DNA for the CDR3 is TGCAGCGTTTTCCCCCCCAGGGGGCGGGAGACCCAGTACTTC. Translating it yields CSVFPPRGRETQYF.

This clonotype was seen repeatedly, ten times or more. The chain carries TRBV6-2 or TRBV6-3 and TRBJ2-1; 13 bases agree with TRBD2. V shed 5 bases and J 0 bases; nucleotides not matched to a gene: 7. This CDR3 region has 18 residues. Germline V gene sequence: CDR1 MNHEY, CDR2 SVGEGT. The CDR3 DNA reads TGTGCCAGCAGTAGGGGACTAGCGGGGTTAAGCTCCTACAATGAGCAGTTCTTC. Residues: CASSRGLAGLSSYNEQFF.

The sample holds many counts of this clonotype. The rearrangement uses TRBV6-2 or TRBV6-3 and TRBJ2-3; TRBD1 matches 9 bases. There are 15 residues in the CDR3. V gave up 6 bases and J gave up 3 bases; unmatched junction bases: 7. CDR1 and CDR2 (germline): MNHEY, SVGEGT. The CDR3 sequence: CASRPHRGRTDTQYF. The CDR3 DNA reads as TGTGCCAGCAGACCTCACAGGGGGCGGACAGATACGCAGTATTTT.

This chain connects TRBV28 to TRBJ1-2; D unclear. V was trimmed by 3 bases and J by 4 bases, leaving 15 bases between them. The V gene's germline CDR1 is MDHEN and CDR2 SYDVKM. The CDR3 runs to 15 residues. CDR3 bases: TGTGCCAGCAGTTTCCCTCGCACCTACTTCTATGGCTACACCTTC. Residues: CASSFPRTYFYGYTF.

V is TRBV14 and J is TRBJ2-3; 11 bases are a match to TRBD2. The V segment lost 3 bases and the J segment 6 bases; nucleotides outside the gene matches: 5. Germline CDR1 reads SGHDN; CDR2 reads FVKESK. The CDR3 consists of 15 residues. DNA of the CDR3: TGTGCCAGCAGCCAGCTAGCGGGGGGTCTCGATACGCAGTATTTT. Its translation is CASSQLAGGLDTQYF.